One sample yielded the 28 T cell receptor beta chains listed below, sequenced in a study of cytomegalovirus exposure and HLA in healthy donors. The PCR used 60 Vbeta and 13 Jbeta primers. This table comes from immunoSEQ multiplex PCR, and its TCRdb copy is limited to in-frame clones, with some not included. The sample lists under 200,000 clones; just over 75% were seen once. The sequenced sample was PBMCs. These receptors originate from a man aged 35-49 years in good health and CMV-seronegative.

This chain's CDR3 is CAISARTSGVHEQYF. Written as DNA, the CDR3 is TGTGCCATCAGTGCACGGACTAGCGGGGTTCACGAGCAGTACTTC. The gene calls are TRBV10-3 and TRBJ2-7; 12 bases fit TRBD2. CDR1 is ENHRY, CDR2 SYGVKD, per germline. This CDR3 comprises 15 residues. Unmatched junction bases numbered 6, after V lost 4 bases and J lost 5 bases.

The chain combines TRBV27 with TRBJ2-1; a weak D match, TRBD1 (7 bases). V lost 8 bases and J 1 base, leaving 21 bases between the germline ends. Germline CDR1 is MNHEY and CDR2 is SMNVEV (reference sequence). This CDR3 contains 17 residues. The CDR3 coding sequence is TGTGCCAGCGCTATCGGGGGATCAGGGGGGTCCTACAATGAGCAGTTCTTC. Residues: CASAIGGSGGSYNEQFF.

The rearrangement links TRBV5-1 to TRBJ2-7; 13 positions agree with TRBD2. The germline CDR1 and CDR2 sequences are SGHRS and YFSETQ. The CDR3 has 16 amino acids. The junction had 6 bases not matched to a gene; V was cut back by 4 bases and J by 2 bases. Here the CDR3 DNA reads TGCGCCAGCAGCGGGAGGACTAGCGGGAGCACCTACGAGCAGTACTTC. It specifies CASSGRTSGSTYEQYF.

The chain links TRBV6-5 to TRBJ1-1, with D unclear. Trimming removed 7 bases from V and 0 bases from J, with 15 bases in between. Germline values: CDR1 MNHEY, CDR2 SVGAGI. This CDR3 comprises 15 residues. The CDR3 coding sequence is TGTGCCAGCAAAGAGCCTCGGAGAGTGAACACTGAAGCTTTCTTT. This translates into CASKEPRRVNTEAFF.

The genes are TRBV19 and TRBJ1-2, with 7 bases fitting TRBD1. The V gene end was trimmed by 6 bases and the J gene end by 1 base; junction bases not matched to a gene: 8. Germline values: CDR1 LNHDA, CDR2 SQIVND (reference sequence). The CDR3 runs to 15 residues. The CDR3 sequence: CASRGQETNNYGYTF. The CDR3 DNA reads as TGTGCCAGTAGAGGACAGGAGACTAATAACTATGGCTACACCTTC.

The chain carries TRBV11-2 and TRBJ1-4; D remains ambiguous. This CDR3 has 17 residues. V was trimmed by 2 bases and J by 0 bases, leaving 13 bases between them. From germline, CDR1 is SGHAT and CDR2 FQNNGV. CDR3 sequence reads: CASSLFAGIATNEKLFF. In DNA form, the CDR3 reads TGTGCCAGCAGCTTATTTGCGGGGATTGCAACTAATGAAAAACTGTTTTTT.

The table lists this clone with a few counts. The V and J genes are TRBV30 and TRBJ1-2; D perhaps matches TRBD1 (5 bases). V was shortened by 4 bases and J by 0 bases, with 15 bases between the two germline ends. Germline loops: CDR1 GTSNPN, CDR2 SVGIG (reference sequence). The CDR3 runs 15 residues. The CDR3 DNA is TGTGCCTGGACACGAACAGGACTACCTAACTATGGCTACACCTTC. Translated, it gives CAWTRTGLPNYGYTF.

The CDR3 is CASSASTGGYSTNEKLFF. DNA for the CDR3: TGTGCCAGCTCAGCGTCGACAGGGGGTTATTCAACTAATGAAAAACTGTTTTTT. The chain has TRBV18 and TRBJ1-4, with 9 bases fitting TRBD1. V lost 5 bases to trimming and J lost 0 bases; unmatched junction nucleotides: 10. The CDR3 contains 18 residues. Germline V gene sequence: CDR1 KGHSH, CDR2 LQKENI.

The chain joins TRBV28 to TRBJ1-5; D might be TRBD1 (6 bases). Per the germline V gene, CDR1 is MDHEN and CDR2 is SYDVKM. The CDR3 covers 14 residues. The V gene lost 8 bases and the J gene lost 7 bases, with 18 bases spanning the gap. DNA of the CDR3: TGTGCCAGCTTCACAGGGAGCCATGGCCAGCCCCAGCATTTT. This translates into CASFTGSHGQPQHF.

The CDR3 is CASSDSTPGLTFRGYNEQFF. CDR3 in DNA: TGTGCCAGCAGTGACTCGACACCCGGACTGACCTTTAGGGGGTACAATGAGCAGTTCTTC. V gene TRBV6-4 combines with J gene TRBJ2-1; a possible D gene is TRBD1 (6 bases). Germline values: CDR1 MRHNA, CDR2 SNTAGT. V lost 0 bases and J lost 4, with 25 bases in between. The CDR3 length is 20 residues.

Comments on this clone: In the same sample, other DNA sequences code for this CDR3. This chain uses TRBV18 with TRBJ2-1, with 9 bases lining up with TRBD2. Germline CDR1 KGHSH, CDR2 LQKENI. V was pared by 2 bases and J by 7 bases, with 3 bases of the junction left unmatched. The CDR3 is made up of 14 amino acids. CDR3 residues: CASSPGLAINEQFF. CDR3 nucleotide sequence: TGTGCCAGCTCACCAGGACTAGCGATAAATGAGCAGTTCTTC.

The chain recombines TRBV5-1 with TRBJ2-3; 11 bases are shared with TRBD2. The CDR3 has 18 residues. Germline CDR1 reads SGHRS; CDR2 reads YFSETQ. V lost 0 bases, J lost 1 base, and 7 bases stayed unmatched. The CDR3 DNA follows: TGCGCCAGCAGCTTGGGGGGTCTAGCGGGAGGAGGCACAGATACGCAGTATTTT. Protein product: CASSLGGLAGGGTDTQYF.

The chain employs TRBV27 and TRBJ2-1, with D possibly being TRBD2 (6 bases). V lost 1 base to trimming and J lost 5 bases, with 12 bases between them. Germline V gene sequence: CDR1 MNHEY, CDR2 SMNVEV (reference sequence). The CDR3 is 15 amino acids. The CDR3 DNA follows: TGTGCCAGCAGTTTATACGGTAGCGGAAACAATGAGCAGTTCTTC. Translated: CASSLYGSGNNEQFF.

The V call is TRBV6-6, the J call TRBJ2-2, with D possibly matching TRBD2 (6 bases). CDR1 MNHNY and CDR2 SVGAGI come from the germline V gene (reference sequence). Trimming stripped 0 bases from V and 2 bases from J, with 7 bases between. The CDR3 runs 15 residues. This chain's CDR3 is CASSYSAGNTGELFF. Written as DNA, the CDR3 is TGTGCCAGCAGTTACTCTGCGGGAAACACCGGGGAGCTGTTTTTT.

This rearrangement joins TRBV29-1 to TRBJ1-5; tentatively, D is TRBD1 (6 bases). V was pared by 6 bases and J by 5 bases, with 17 bases between. Germline V gene data show CDR1 as SQVTM and CDR2 as ANQGSEA. This CDR3 has 14 amino acids. The CDR3: CSVSEGAGDQPQHF. CDR3 in DNA: TGCAGCGTATCAGAAGGGGCAGGGGATCAGCCCCAGCATTTT.

This clone has more than one count but fewer than ten. The chain carries TRBV28 and TRBJ1-2; no firm D call. The CDR3 spans 11 residues. Per germline, CDR1 MDHEN and CDR2 SYDVKM. Trimming left V 8 bases short and J 13 bases short, with 17 bases between. The CDR3 DNA reads TGTGCCAGCGGATCAGCGGCTGGTCTCACCTTC. It specifies CASGSAAGLTF.

This rearrangement joins TRBV6-1 to TRBJ2-7; TRBD2 aligns across 7 bases. The ends lost 8 bases at V and 6 bases at J; junction bases unmatched: 13. CDR1 is MNHNS, CDR2 SASEGT, per germline. The CDR3 has 14 residues. The CDR3 DNA reads TGTGCCAGCGGGGAGGGCTGGGGGTCGGGCGAGCAGTACTTC. It specifies CASGEGWGSGEQYF.

The chain's CDR3 is CASSLGGWDGELFF. The CDR3 nucleotides are TGTGCCAGCAGCTTAGGGGGCTGGGACGGGGAGCTGTTTTTT. The V gene is TRBV7-9, the J gene TRBJ2-2; D perhaps matches TRBD1 (5 bases). Trimming took 1 base from V and 7 from J, leaving 10 bases between them. This CDR3 has 14 residues. Germline V gene sequence: CDR1 SEHNR, CDR2 FQNEAQ (reference sequence).

This chain joins TRBV28 and TRBJ1-4; 7 bases line up with TRBD1. The ends lost 7 bases at V and 2 bases at J; junction bases unmatched: 10. Germline-derived CDR1 and CDR2 are MDHEN and SYDVKM. The length of the CDR3 is 16 residues. The CDR3 spells CASTGGEGATNEKLFF. The CDR3 bases are TGTGCCAGCACTGGGGGTGAGGGGGCCACTAATGAAAAACTGTTTTTT.

This chain uses TRBV4-1 with TRBJ2-3, with a possible D match to TRBD1 (5 bases). Germline CDR1 MGHRA, CDR2 YSYEKL. The length of the CDR3 is 14 residues. Trimming stripped 4 bases from V and 1 base from J, with 9 bases between. CDR3 sequence (DNA): TGCGCCAGCAGCCCAGGGTCAGGCACAGATACGCAGTATTTT. Translation: CASSPGSGTDTQYF.

V gene TRBV19 combines with J gene TRBJ2-3; D is ambiguous. V was clipped by 2 bases and J by 2 bases, with 14 bases between them. Germline CDR1 reads LNHDA; CDR2 reads SQIVND (reference sequence). This CDR3 contains 16 residues. DNA for the CDR3: TGTGCCAGTAGTATATTGTCCCCACCACTCACAGATACGCAGTATTTT. This translates into CASSILSPPLTDTQYF.

This chain joins TRBV2 and TRBJ1-4, with unresolved D. CDR3 length equals 14 residues. Germline CDR1 reads SNHLY; CDR2 reads FYNNEI. Trimming removed 6 bases from V and 2 bases from J, with 10 bases in between. The CDR3, as DNA: TGTGCCAGCAGCCCCGCGGGGACTAATGAAAAACTGTTTTTT. Amino acids: CASSPAGTNEKLFF. The whole variable domain, remainder taken from reference TRBV2 and TRBJ1-4, is EPEVTQTPSHQVTQMGQEVILRCVPISNHLYFYWYRQILGQKVEFLVSFYNNEISEKSEIFDDQFSVERPDGSNFTLKIRSTKLEDSAMYFCASSPAGTNEKLFFGSGTQLSVL.

The rearrangement links TRBV6-5 to TRBJ2-5; TRBD1 aligns across 9 bases. After removal of 4 bases from V and 4 bases from J, the junction contained 4 bases not matched to a gene. CDR1 and CDR2 (germline): MNHEY, SVGAGI. CDR3 length equals 14 residues. CDR3 DNA: TGTGCCAGCAGTTCCGGGACAGGGCTAGAGACCCAGTACTTC. Amino acids: CASSSGTGLETQYF.

The chain combines TRBV19 with TRBJ2-2, with 7 bases identical to TRBD2. J was trimmed by 6 bases and V by 0 bases; bases with no gene match: 4. Germline loops: CDR1 LNHDA, CDR2 SQIVND (reference sequence). This CDR3 has 15 residues. CDR3 bases: TGTGCCAGTAGTATAGAGGGGGGGAGAGCCGGGGAGCTGTTTTTT. Its translation is CASSIEGGRAGELFF.

This chain joins TRBV27 and TRBJ1-6, with D uncertain. Germline assignment: CDR1 MNHEY and CDR2 SMNVEV (reference sequence). The V gene lost 8 bases and the J gene lost 8 bases, with 13 bases spanning the gap. This CDR3 is built from 13 residues. DNA of the CDR3: TGTGCCAGCGGCAGTAGGGAGTATTCACCCCTCCACTTT. Encoded protein: CASGSREYSPLHF.

This clone is a singleton in its sample. The chain is built from TRBV7-9 and TRBJ2-5; TRBD1 agrees at 8 bases. The V gene's germline CDR1 is SEHNR and CDR2 FQNEAQ (reference sequence). This CDR3 is built from 14 residues. The V segment lost 4 bases and the J segment 3 bases; nucleotides outside the gene matches: 4. CDR3 sequence (DNA): TGTGCCAGCAGCTCGCAGGGGGCCGAAGAGACCCAGTACTTC. Its protein product is CASSSQGAEETQYF.

This clone was recorded only once. J is TRBJ2-2 and V is TRBV10-2; 7 bases match TRBD2. Losses at the gene ends were 6 bases for V and 0 bases for J; bases not matched to a gene: 4. The CDR3 loop spans 15 amino acids. The germline V gene has CDR1 WSHSY and CDR2 SAAADI. The CDR3 loop is CASRGEGANTGELFF. The DNA for the CDR3 is TGCGCCAGCAGGGGGGAGGGCGCGAACACCGGGGAGCTGTTTTTT.

Concerning this clone: Compared with germline, one end of the junction differs, possibly owing to a read error. CDR3 coding DNA: TGTGCCAGCATGACCTCTGGGGCCAACGGCCTGACTTTC. Protein product: CASMTSGANGLTF. The chain is built from TRBV6-6 and TRBJ2-6, with D perhaps matching TRBD1 (5 bases). Germline V CDR1 and CDR2: MNHNY, SVGAGI (reference sequence). This CDR3 spans 13 amino acids.